Shown below are 22 T cell receptor beta chains from a single sample sequenced in a study of identical twins. Each CDR3 protein is one row after TCRdb ran MiXCR on the 5' RACE reads. The sample has about 920,000 distinct CDR3 sequences; 10% to 15% are singletons. The same data also contributed to another study, on yellow fever vaccine responses in identical twins.

What was sequenced was PBMCs. These receptors came from a woman younger than 35 in good health.

This clonotype has at least ten counts. The V call is TRBV5-1, the J call TRBJ2-1; the D call may be TRBD1 or TRBD2 (6 bases each). V dropped 2 bases and J dropped 9 bases, with 12 bases sitting between them. Germline lookup yields CDR1 SGHRS and CDR2 YFSETQ. This CDR3 region has 13 residues. The CDR3 DNA reads as TGCGCCAGCAGCTTTGAGGGGGGTGTTGAGCAGTTCTTC. It is translated as CASSFEGGVEQFF.

This clonotype was seen only a few times. The CDR3 nucleotides read TGTGCCAGCAGTGACTCGGGGTTAGCTGTGGCGCAGTATTTT. This codes for CASSDSGLAVAQYF. The rearrangement joins TRBV6-4 to TRBJ2-3; D is unclear. The CDR3 length is 14 residues. The germline V gene has CDR1 MRHNA and CDR2 SNTAGT. With 0 bases removed from V and 10 bases from J, the gap between germline ends came to 14 bases.

The chain joins TRBV7-9 to TRBJ2-3, with 8 nucleotides matching TRBD2. The CDR3 loop spans 14 amino acids. Looked up from germline, CDR1 is SEHNR and CDR2 is FQNEAQ (reference sequence). V was clipped by 0 bases and J by 14 bases; unmatched bases: 10. CDR3 region: CASSLAVTSARPYF. The CDR3 nucleotides read TGTGCCAGCAGCTTAGCCGTGACTAGCGCGCGCCCGTATTTT.

This clonotype showed up just a few times. This chain connects TRBV3-1 to TRBJ2-1, with TRBD2 as a possible D gene (6 bases). Deletions cut 0 bases from V and 12 bases from J, with 21 bases between. The germline V gene encodes CDR1 LGHDT and CDR2 YNNKEL (reference sequence). The CDR3 loop spans 16 amino acids. The CDR3 loop is CASSQDSGRSYQVQFF. CDR3 bases: TGTGCCAGCAGCCAAGATTCGGGGAGGTCGTACCAGGTGCAGTTCTTC.

This clonotype was recorded a few times. The chain is built from TRBV5-1 and TRBJ2-5; a weak D match, TRBD1 (7 bases). Trimming took 0 bases from V and 4 from J, leaving 22 bases between them. CDR1 is SGHRS, CDR2 YFSETQ, per germline. This CDR3 has 18 amino acids. The CDR3 sequence: CASSLGGTPGTAGETQYF. In DNA form, the CDR3 reads TGCGCCAGCAGCTTGGGGGGGACCCCCGGGACAGCGGGAGAGACCCAGTACTTC.

This clonotype came up a few times. V gene TRBV10-3 combines with J gene TRBJ1-1; no clear D gene. Germline V CDR1 and CDR2: ENHRY, SYGVKD. The V and J ends lost 0 bases and 11 bases respectively, with 10 bases between them. The CDR3 spans 12 residues. For the CDR3, the DNA is TGTGCCATCAGTGAGTCCGACGGGTGGGCTTTCTTT. The encoded protein is CAISESDGWAFF.

In its sample, this clonotype was seen a few times. This chain connects TRBV7-2 to TRBJ2-3; D not resolved. The CDR3 consists of 13 residues. Germline V lookup: CDR1 SGHTA, CDR2 FQGNSA. V gave up 5 bases and J gave up 6 bases, with 12 bases separating them. In DNA, the CDR3 is TGTGCCAGCAGCCCTTGGGCTCGCGATACGCAGTATTTT. Translation gives CASSPWARDTQYF. The full variable domain, rest sourced from reference TRBV7-2 and TRBJ2-3, is GAGVSQSPSNKVTEKGKDVELRCDPISGHTALYWYRQSLGQGLEFLIYFQGNSAPDKSGLPSDRFSAERTGGSVSTLTIQRTQQEDSAVYLCASSPWARDTQYFGPGTRLTVL.

CDR3 sequence reads: CASSDAGPTNEKLFF. CDR3 sequence (DNA): TGTGCCAGCAGTGATGCGGGACCAACTAATGAAAAACTGTTTTTT. V is TRBV25-1 and J is TRBJ1-4, with a tentative D call TRBD1 (5 bases). The germline CDR1 and CDR2 sequences are MGHDK and SYGVNS. Trimming left V 3 bases short and J 0 bases short, with 8 bases between. The CDR3 is made up of 15 amino acids.

This chain links TRBV20-1 with TRBJ2-2; D may be TRBD1 (6 bases). The CDR3 contains 13 residues. The germline CDR1 and CDR2 sequences are DFQATT and SNEGSKA (reference sequence). V was pared by 3 bases and J by 8 bases, with 13 bases between. Here the CDR3 reads CSARNRAAGELFF. For the CDR3, the DNA is TGCAGTGCTAGGAACAGGGCGGCTGGGGAGCTGTTTTTT.

The table lists this clonotype with a few counts. The chain employs TRBV5-6 and TRBJ1-2, with D possibly matching TRBD1 (6 bases). V was pared by 4 bases and J by 7 bases, with 17 bases between. The germline CDR1 and CDR2 sequences are SGHDT and YYEEEE. This CDR3 comprises 14 residues. CDR3 DNA sequence: TGTGCCAGCAGCCAACGTGGGGGGCGTGTTGGCTACACCTTC. This translates into CASSQRGGRVGYTF. Using reference TRBV5-6 and TRBJ1-2 for the parts outside the CDR3, the full variable domain is DAGVTQSPTHLIKTRGQQVTLRCSPKSGHDTVSWYQQALGQGPQFIFQYYEEEERQRGNFPDRFSGHQFPNYSSELNVNALLLGDSALYLCASSQRGGRVGYTFGSGTRLTVV.

The genes are TRBV11-2 and TRBJ2-5, with D perhaps matching TRBD2 (5 bases). V dropped 3 bases and J dropped 5 bases, with 19 bases sitting between them. Germline V gene lookup returns CDR1 SGHAT and CDR2 FQNNGV. This CDR3 region has 16 residues. The CDR3 protein is CASSLDLVGSRETQYF. CDR3 nucleotides: TGTGCCAGCAGCTTGGATCTTGTAGGGAGTCGGGAGACCCAGTACTTC.

The J gene is TRBJ2-1, the V gene TRBV11-1; perhaps D is TRBD1 or TRBD2 (7 bases each). Germline CDR1 and CDR2: SGHAT and FQDESV (reference sequence). Deletions cut 1 base from V and 5 bases from J, with 21 bases between. The CDR3 consists of 18 residues. The chain's CDR3 is CASSLVGGWSGTDNEQFF. The DNA for the CDR3 is TGTGCCAGCAGCTTAGTAGGGGGGTGGAGCGGGACAGACAATGAGCAGTTCTTC.

This clonotype has ten or more counts. The chain couples TRBV28 to TRBJ2-3, with D tentatively TRBD1 or TRBD2 (6 bases each). Germline CDR1 reads MDHEN; CDR2 reads SYDVKM. The CDR3 has 13 residues. Trimming took 11 bases from V and 1 from J, leaving 13 bases between them. This CDR3 reads CASSGAGTDTQYF. The CDR3 coding sequence is TGTGCCTCGTCGGGGGCTGGCACAGATACGCAGTATTTT. Looking up the rest from reference TRBV28 and TRBJ2-3 gives the full variable domain: DVKVTQSSRYLVKRTGEKVFLECVQDMDHENMFWYRQDPGLGLRLIYFSYDVKMKEKGDIPEGYSVSREKKERFSLILESASTNQTSMYLCASSGAGTDTQYFGPGTRLTVL.

The chain joins TRBV7-9 to TRBJ2-3; TRBD1 matches at 9 bases. V gave up 4 bases and J gave up 0 bases; unmatched junction bases: 2. This CDR3 comprises 15 residues. Per germline, CDR1 SEHNR and CDR2 FQNEAQ (reference sequence). The CDR3 here is CASSYGTGSTDTQYF. CDR3 sequence (DNA): TGTGCCAGCAGCTACGGGACAGGGAGCACAGATACGCAGTATTTT.

This clonotype has at least ten counts. The V gene is TRBV5-1, the J gene TRBJ2-7; 9 bases map to TRBD2. From germline, CDR1 is SGHRS and CDR2 YFSETQ. With V trimmed by 0 bases and J by 5 bases, 6 bases remained unmatched. This CDR3 region has 15 residues. CDR3 sequence reads: CASSLELAGINEQYF. The CDR3 bases are TGCGCCAGCAGCTTGGAGCTAGCGGGAATCAACGAGCAGTACTTC.

The rearrangement joins TRBV7-6 to TRBJ2-2, with D unclear. Trimming cost V 5 bases and J 6 bases, with 19 bases left between them. This CDR3 spans 16 amino acids. Germline V CDR1 and CDR2: SGHVS, FNYEAQ. CDR3 sequence (DNA): TGTGCCAGCAGCCCGCAGGCCATGGTGGGATCCGGGGAGCTGTTTTTT. It codes for CASSPQAMVGSGELFF.

This clonotype turned up a few times. The CDR3: CASSPGTSGRGSYNEQFF. The CDR3 bases are TGCGCCAGCAGCCCCGGGACTAGCGGGAGAGGGTCCTACAATGAGCAGTTCTTC. This chain links TRBV10-1 with TRBJ2-1; 14 nucleotides line up with TRBD2. J lost 1 base, V lost 6 bases, and 8 bases had no gene match. The CDR3 totals 18 residues. Germline CDR1 and CDR2: WNHNN and SYGVQD (reference sequence).

This clonotype was observed a few times. This rearrangement joins TRBV6-2 or TRBV6-3 to TRBJ2-3, with 13 bases aligning to TRBD2. Germline V gives CDR1 MNHEY, CDR2 SVGEGT. This CDR3 region has 17 residues. V trimming: 4 bases; J trimming: 6 bases; junction bases outside the gene matches: 10. The DNA of the CDR3 is TGTGCCAGCAGTTCCCCCCGGACTAGCGGGAGTAGGGATACGCAGTATTTT. Translation: CASSSPRTSGSRDTQYF.

This chain links TRBV5-6 with TRBJ2-7; TRBD1 is a possible D gene (5 bases). This CDR3 is 14 amino acids long. Trimming shortened V by 0 bases and J by 0 bases, and 7 bases separated the two germline ends. From germline, CDR1 is SGHDT and CDR2 YYEEEE. This CDR3 reads CASSLGTTSYEQYV. Here the CDR3 DNA reads TGTGCCAGCAGCTTGGGGACAACCTCCTACGAGCAGTACGTC.

This clonotype was seen ten or more times. The rearrangement links TRBV12-3 or TRBV12-4 to TRBJ1-1; possible D gene TRBD1, 6 bases. The CDR3 consists of 14 residues. V was cut by 3 bases and J by 5 bases, with 13 bases left in between. CDR3: CASSFGGAGTEAFF. The CDR3 DNA reads TGTGCCAGCAGTTTTGGGGGGGCGGGTACTGAAGCTTTCTTT.

V is TRBV15 and J is TRBJ2-1; TRBD1 matches 8 bases. CDR3 size: 16 residues. Germline-derived CDR1 and CDR2 are LNHNV and YYDKDF (reference sequence). V dropped 5 bases and J dropped 0; count of bases not matched to a gene: 6. The CDR3 bases are TGTGCCACCAGCGGCCAGACAGGGGACTCCTACAATGAGCAGTTCTTC. Translation gives CATSGQTGDSYNEQFF.

This clonotype occurred a few times. The J gene is TRBJ2-1, the V gene TRBV12-3 or TRBV12-4, with no clear D. This CDR3 has 14 amino acids. V dropped 1 base and J dropped 4 bases, with 8 bases sitting between them. Here the CDR3 DNA reads TGTGCCAGCAGTTTAGACTCTGTGTACAATGAGCAGTTCTTC. This gives the protein CASSLDSVYNEQFF.